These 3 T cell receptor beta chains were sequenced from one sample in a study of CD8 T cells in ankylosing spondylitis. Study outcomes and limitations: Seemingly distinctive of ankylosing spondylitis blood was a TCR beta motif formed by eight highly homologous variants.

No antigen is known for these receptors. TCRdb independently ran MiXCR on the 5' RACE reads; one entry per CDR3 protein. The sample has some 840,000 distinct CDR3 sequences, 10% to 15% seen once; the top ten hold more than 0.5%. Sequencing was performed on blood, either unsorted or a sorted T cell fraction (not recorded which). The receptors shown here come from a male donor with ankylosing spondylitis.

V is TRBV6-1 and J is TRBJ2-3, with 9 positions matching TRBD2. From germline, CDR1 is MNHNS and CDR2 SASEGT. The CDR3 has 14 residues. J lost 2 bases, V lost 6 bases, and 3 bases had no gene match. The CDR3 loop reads CASRERGATDTQYF. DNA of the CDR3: TGTGCCAGCAGAGAGCGGGGGGCCACAGATACGCAGTATTTT.

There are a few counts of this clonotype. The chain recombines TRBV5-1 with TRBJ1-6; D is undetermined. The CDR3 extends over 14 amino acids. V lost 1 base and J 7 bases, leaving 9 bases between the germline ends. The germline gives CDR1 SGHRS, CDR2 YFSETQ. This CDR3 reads CASSLLGRNSPLHF. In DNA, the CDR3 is TGCGCCAGCAGCTTGTTGGGGAGAAATTCACCCCTCCACTTT.

This CDR3 is CSARDFAYEQYF. CDR3 nucleotide sequence: TGCAGTGCTAGGGACTTTGCCTACGAGCAGTACTTC. The chain combines TRBV20-1 with TRBJ2-7; TRBD2 might be the D (5 bases). This CDR3 is 12 amino acids long. V was cut by 3 bases and J by 2 bases, with 8 bases left in between. The germline CDR1 and CDR2 sequences are DFQATT and SNEGSKA (reference sequence).